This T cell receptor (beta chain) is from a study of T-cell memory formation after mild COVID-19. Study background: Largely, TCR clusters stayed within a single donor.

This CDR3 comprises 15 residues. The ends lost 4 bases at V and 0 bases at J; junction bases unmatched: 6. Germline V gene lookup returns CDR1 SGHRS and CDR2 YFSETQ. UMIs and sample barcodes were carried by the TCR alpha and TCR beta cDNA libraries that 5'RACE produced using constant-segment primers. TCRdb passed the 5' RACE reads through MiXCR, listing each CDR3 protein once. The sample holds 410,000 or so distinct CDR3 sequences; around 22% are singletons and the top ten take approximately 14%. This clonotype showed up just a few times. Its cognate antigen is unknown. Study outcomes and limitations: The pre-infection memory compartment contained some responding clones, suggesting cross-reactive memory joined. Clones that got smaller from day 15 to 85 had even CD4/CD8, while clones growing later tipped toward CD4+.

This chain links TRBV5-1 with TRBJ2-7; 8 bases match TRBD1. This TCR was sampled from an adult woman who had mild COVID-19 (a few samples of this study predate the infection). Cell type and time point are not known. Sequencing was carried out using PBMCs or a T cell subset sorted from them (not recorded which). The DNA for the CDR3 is TGCGCCAGCAGCCCGGACAGGGTGAGCTCCTACGAGCAGTACTTC. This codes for CASSPDRVSSYEQYF.